This is a list of T cell receptor beta chains from one sample in a study of T-cell memory formation after mild COVID-19. TCRdb ran MiXCR on the 5' RACE reads and lists one entry per CDR3 protein. The table records under 110,000 distinct CDR3 sequences, approximately 15% of them present only once. The specimen was PBMCs or a T cell subset sorted from them (not recorded which). The receptors come from an adult woman who had mild COVID-19 (a few samples of this study predate the infection). Cell type and time point are not known. Each CDR3 is given with its conserved first and last residue. The order of the fields is D gene, J gene, clone size, V gene, CDR3 protein, CDR3 DNA. The D gene is left open where the match is weak. Some rows have no size entry. The others give once, few or many, or a class for an expanded clone.

. TRBJ1-1 few TRBV7-9 CASSLQGRTEAFF TGTGCCAGCAGCTTACAGGGGAGGACTGAAGCTTTCTTT
. TRBJ1-1 . TRBV25-1 CASSEYIGRNTEAFF TGTGCCAGCAGTGAATATATAGGACGGAACACTGAAGCTTTCTTT
. TRBJ2-1 . TRBV9 CASSVGGLPQDLDEQFF TGTGCCAGCAGCGTAGGTGGCCTACCCCAAGACCTCGATGAGCAGTTCTTC
TRBD2 TRBJ2-7 few TRBV5-5 CASSHISRGRGSYEQYF TGTGCCAGCAGCCACATTTCTCGCGGGAGAGGATCCTACGAGCAGTACTTC
. TRBJ2-7 . TRBV12-3/TRBV12-4 CASSLGPIYEQYF TGTGCCAGCAGTTTGGGCCCGATATACGAGCAGTACTTC
TRBD1 TRBJ1-6 . TRBV11-2 CASSLGEAGQGSGSPLHF TGTGCCAGCAGCTTAGGAGAAGCGGGACAGGGTAGCGGCTCACCCCTCCACTTT
. TRBJ2-7 . TRBV6-5 CASTVGIDSYEQYF TGTGCCAGCACTGTCGGGATCGACTCCTACGAGCAGTACTTC
TRBD1 TRBJ1-2 . TRBV5-6 CASSLIGGITGGNYGYTF TGTGCCAGCAGCTTGATTGGGGGCATCACAGGGGGCAACTATGGCTACACCTTC
. TRBJ2-1 many TRBV7-9 CASSLPSYNEQFF TGTGCCAGCAGCTTACCCTCCTACAATGAGCAGTTCTTC
TRBD2 TRBJ2-1 . TRBV6-1 CASAELAGALWEQFF TGTGCCAGCGCTGAACTAGCGGGGGCCCTCTGGGAGCAGTTCTTC
TRBD1 TRBJ2-1 . TRBV6-2/TRBV6-3 CARNRGHEQFF TGTGCCAGAAACAGGGGCCATGAGCAGTTCTTC
. TRBJ1-6 many TRBV10-3 CAPSGGPDNSPLHF TGTGCCCCGTCCGGGGGACCCGATAATTCACCCCTCCACTTT
TRBD1 TRBJ2-1 . TRBV3-1 CASSQGGQGDEQFF TGTGCCAGCTCACAGGGGGGCCAGGGGGATGAGCAGTTCTTC
. TRBJ2-3 few TRBV7-6 CASSYTSTDTQYF TGTGCCAGCAGCTACACTAGCACAGATACGCAGTATTTT
TRBD1 TRBJ1-6 . TRBV10-3 CAISGQGDSPLHF TGTGCCATCAGCGGACAGGGGGATTCACCCCTCCACTTT
TRBD1 TRBJ2-1 . TRBV6-5 CASSYSGGAHNEQFF TGTGCCAGCAGTTATTCAGGGGGCGCCCACAATGAGCAGTTCTTC
. TRBJ2-7 . TRBV19 CASSIGVDPSYEQYF TGTGCCAGTAGTATAGGGGTGGACCCCTCCTACGAGCAGTACTTC
TRBD1 TRBJ2-7 . TRBV27 CASSPFRGQGGEQYF TGTGCCAGCAGTCCCTTTCGGGGACAGGGGGGCGAGCAGTACTTC
TRBD1 TRBJ1-1 . TRBV5-1 CASSLGKGAGTEAFF TGCGCCAGCAGCTTGGGGAAGGGGGCTGGCACTGAAGCTTTCTTT
. TRBJ2-7 medium-sized TRBV7-9 CASSLVLTDYEQYF TGTGCCAGCAGCTTAGTTTTAACAGACTACGAGCAGTACTTC
. TRBJ2-1 . TRBV12-3/TRBV12-4 CASTALGEDNEQFF TGTGCCAGCACCGCCCTTGGGGAGGATAATGAGCAGTTCTTC
TRBD2 TRBJ2-3 . TRBV12-3/TRBV12-4 CASSLDFLAGGPIADTQYF TGTGCCAGCAGTTTAGATTTTCTAGCGGGAGGGCCGATTGCAGATACGCAGTATTTT
TRBD1 TRBJ2-3 few TRBV7-8 CASSAGGTGVPDTQYF TGTGCCAGCAGCGCTGGTGGGACAGGGGTACCAGATACGCAGTATTTT
. TRBJ2-1 few TRBV9 CASSVDRNEQFF TGTGCCAGCAGCGTTGATAGAAATGAGCAGTTCTTC
TRBD2 TRBJ2-4 . TRBV4-1 CASSQKGGLDSKNIQYF TGCGCCAGCAGCCAAAAAGGCGGACTAGATTCCAAAAACATTCAGTACTTC
. TRBJ1-4 few TRBV4-1 CASSQEGRTEKLFF TGCGCCAGCAGCCAAGAGGGCAGAACTGAAAAACTGTTTTTT
TRBD2 TRBJ2-3 . TRBV5-1 CASSFGTSGGSDTQYF TGCGCCAGCAGCTTCGGGACTAGCGGGGGGTCAGATACGCAGTATTTT
TRBD1 TRBJ2-7 many TRBV9 CASSVRDRGLDEQYF TGTGCCAGCAGCGTCCGGGACAGGGGGCTGGACGAGCAGTACTTC
. TRBJ2-3 few TRBV6-5 CASSSQFRDSTDTQYF TGTGCCAGCAGTTCCCAGTTCAGAGATAGCACAGATACGCAGTATTTT
. TRBJ1-3 few TRBV20-1 CSASDPGSSGNTIYF TGCAGTGCTAGTGATCCTGGGAGCTCTGGAAACACCATATATTTT
. TRBJ1-1 few TRBV29-1 CSVGLTTEAFF TGCAGCGTTGGTCTGACTACTGAAGCTTTCTTT
TRBD1 TRBJ1-5 few TRBV7-9 CASSQGQGVGPQHF TGTGCCAGCAGCCAGGGACAGGGAGTAGGGCCCCAGCATTTT
. TRBJ1-4 . TRBV7-9 CASSQKMTGGEKLFF TGTGCCAGCAGCCAAAAGATGACCGGGGGTGAAAAACTGTTTTTT
. TRBJ2-3 few TRBV7-3 CASSPSGSTDTQYF TGTGCCAGCAGCCCTTCCGGGAGCACAGATACGCAGTATTTT
TRBD1 TRBJ2-3 few TRBV4-2 CASSQEYTPDRGRDTDTQYF TGTGCCAGCAGCCAAGAGTATACTCCGGACAGGGGGCGCGACACAGATACGCAGTATTTT
. TRBJ1-2 . TRBV29-1 CSVPGRDGYTF TGCAGCGTTCCGGGACGGGATGGCTACACCTTC
. TRBJ2-7 . TRBV10-3 CAISEGGGSYEQYF TGTGCCATCAGTGAGGGAGGGGGCTCCTACGAGCAGTACTTC
TRBD2 TRBJ2-1 few TRBV3-1 CASSHPGLAGFTYNEQFF TGTGCCAGCAGCCACCCGGGACTAGCGGGATTCACCTACAATGAGCAGTTCTTC
TRBD2 TRBJ2-1 few TRBV7-6 CASSLEGLAGGRGNEQFF TGTGCCAGCAGCTTGGAAGGACTAGCGGGGGGCCGGGGGAATGAGCAGTTCTTC
TRBD2 TRBJ2-1 . TRBV7-3 CASSQGLARYNEQFF TGTGCCAGCAGCCAGGGACTAGCGAGGTACAATGAGCAGTTCTTC
TRBD2 TRBJ2-1 . TRBV24-1 CATSDLPAGGPSEQFF TGTGCCACCAGTGATTTGCCAGCGGGAGGGCCCAGTGAGCAGTTCTTC
. TRBJ2-2 . TRBV7-9 CASRGELTGELFF TGTGCCAGCAGGGGGGAACTCACCGGGGAGCTGTTTTTT
. TRBJ1-5 few TRBV27 CASSTQGLRNQPQHF TGTGCCAGCAGCACACAGGGCCTGCGCAATCAGCCCCAGCATTTT
TRBD1 TRBJ2-7 many TRBV7-9 CASSLTSGTGSYEQYF TGTGCCAGCAGCTTAACTTCCGGGACAGGCTCCTACGAGCAGTACTTC
TRBD1 TRBJ2-7 . TRBV7-2 CASSATGAHSYEQYF TGTGCCAGCAGCGCGACAGGGGCCCACTCCTACGAGCAGTACTTC
TRBD1 TRBJ1-2 . TRBV12-3/TRBV12-4 CASSTRQGDGYTF TGTGCCAGCAGTACCCGACAGGGAGATGGCTACACCTTC
TRBD1 TRBJ2-1 . TRBV29-1 CSVEANGQGRYNEQFF TGCAGCGTTGAAGCAAACGGACAGGGGAGGTACAATGAGCAGTTCTTC
. TRBJ2-3 . TRBV20-1 CSGRRLVDSSTDTQYF TGCAGTGGAAGAAGACTAGTGGATTCTAGCACAGATACGCAGTATTTT
. TRBJ2-7 . TRBV11-3 CASSLRGDTEPEQYF TGTGCCAGCAGCTTACGGGGAGACACTGAACCGGAGCAGTACTTC
. TRBJ2-7 few TRBV5-6 CASSPTGTEQYF TGTGCCAGCAGCCCGACCGGGACAGAGCAGTACTTC
. TRBJ1-6 . TRBV4-1 CASSQYGTDNSPLHF TGCGCCAGCAGCCAATACGGGACGGATAATTCACCCCTCCACTTT